Listed below are T cell receptor beta chains from one sample, sequenced in a study of metastatic and nonmetastatic thyroid tumors. Through MiXCR, TCRdb re-clonotyped the PCR reads. This sample yields under 35,000 clones, of which around 30% are seen a single time; over 25% belongs to the top ten. The sample was blood. The receptors here all came from a female donor with papillary thyroid cancer or a benign thyroid nodule (not recorded which). Some clones in this sample may be carry-over from other donors' samples. CDR3s include the opening cysteine and the closing phenylalanine or tryptophan. A D gene is named only where the DNA matches it firmly. Only part of the rows carry a size: once, few, many, or a class if the clone is expanded.

v_call	clone_size	d_call	j_call	cdr3_aa	cdr3_nt
TRBV20-1	many	TRBD1	TRBJ1-4	CSAPTGREKLFF	TGCAGTGCACCGACAGGGCGTGAAAAACTGTTTTTT
TRBV11-2	many	.	TRBJ1-2	CASSLGGTGYGYTF	TGTGCCAGCAGCTTAGGGGGAACAGGGTATGGCTACACCTTC
TRBV7-9	many	TRBD1	TRBJ2-7	CASSLGGGPREQYF	TGTGCCAGCAGCTTAGGAGGGGGCCCACGGGAGCAGTACTTC
TRBV2	few	TRBD2	TRBJ2-7	CASSEGGRKDEQYF	TGTGCCAGCAGTGAAGGCGGGAGGAAGGACGAGCAGTACTTC
TRBV7-9	many	.	TRBJ2-7	CASSLVSSSEQYF	TGTGCCAGCAGCTTAGTGTCTAGCAGCGAGCAGTACTTC
TRBV13	.	TRBD1	TRBJ1-4	CASSLHPGQGGEKLFF	TGTGCCAGCAGCCTCCATCCGGGACAGGGGGGTGAAAAACTGTTTTTT
TRBV19	.	.	TRBJ2-7	CASSRPDTGEGAYEQYF	TGTGCCAGTAGTAGACCCGACACAGGGGAGGGAGCCTACGAGCAGTACTTC
TRBV29-1	.	TRBD2	TRBJ2-1	CSDGLAVDYNEQFF	TGCAGCGACGGACTAGCGGTGGACTATAATGAGCAGTTCTTC
TRBV10-3	many	TRBD1	TRBJ1-1	CAISTSGTVNTEAFF	TGTGCCATCAGCACCTCCGGGACAGTGAACACTGAAGCTTTCTTT
TRBV5-6	.	TRBD2	TRBJ2-3	CASSLESGSSDTQYF	TGTGCCAGCAGCTTGGAGAGCGGGAGCTCAGATACGCAGTATTTT
TRBV20-1	many	TRBD2	TRBJ2-2	CSARDPASGNGELFF	TGCAGTGCTAGAGATCCGGCTAGCGGAAACGGGGAGCTGTTTTTT
TRBV7-8	many	TRBD1	TRBJ1-4	CASSIFGQAATNEKLFF	TGTGCCAGCAGCATTTTTGGACAGGCTGCAACTAATGAAAAACTGTTTTTT
TRBV20-1	.	TRBD1	TRBJ1-2	CSAQNRDRRSDTF	TGCAGTGCTCAGAACCGGGACAGGAGGTCGGATACCTTC
TRBV13	many	TRBD1	TRBJ2-7	CASSPYRGKDEQYF	TGTGCCAGCAGCCCGTACAGGGGAAAGGACGAGCAGTACTTC
TRBV7-9	many	TRBD1	TRBJ1-3	CASRMGTGGNTIYF	TGTGCCAGCAGGATGGGGACAGGGGGAAACACCATATATTTT
TRBV7-8	.	.	TRBJ2-1	CASSLVSGPYNEQFF	TGTGCCAGCAGCTTAGTGAGCGGACCCTACAATGAGCAGTTCTTC
TRBV28	many	.	TRBJ2-1	CASKSPRRGGEVGEQFF	TGTGCCAGCAAATCCCCCCGACGCGGAGGGGAGGTTGGTGAGCAGTTCTTC
TRBV20-1	many	TRBD1	TRBJ1-5	CSARDGDSDSNQPQHF	TGCAGTGCTAGAGATGGGGACAGCGATAGCAATCAGCCCCAGCATTTT
TRBV6-4	many	TRBD2	TRBJ2-1	CASSEALAGRGEQFF	TGTGCCAGCAGTGAGGCACTAGCGGGAAGGGGTGAGCAGTTCTTC
TRBV2	few	TRBD1	TRBJ1-5	CASTFGTANHPQHF	TGTGCCAGTACTTTCGGGACAGCTAATCATCCCCAGCATTTT
TRBV6-2/TRBV6-3	medium-sized	TRBD2	TRBJ2-5	CASTQRVGGETQYF	TGTGCCAGCACCCAACGGGTGGGGGGGGAGACCCAGTACTTC
TRBV28	many	.	TRBJ2-5	CASSFSGGDQETQYF	TGTGCCAGCAGTTTTTCTGGGGGAGACCAAGAGACCCAGTACTTC
TRBV18	many	.	TRBJ1-1	CASSQTGVEAFF	TGTGCCAGCTCACAGACCGGGGTTGAAGCTTTCTTT
TRBV3-1	medium-sized	.	TRBJ1-2	CASSQGGRYSYGYTF	TGTGCCAGCAGCCAAGGCGGCAGATATTCTTATGGCTACACCTTC
TRBV6-1	many	TRBD1	TRBJ2-7	CASQRPDRGHEQYF	TGTGCCAGCCAACGCCCCGACAGGGGGCACGAGCAGTACTTC
TRBV9	many	TRBD2	TRBJ2-7	CASSVGTSEAYEQYF	TGTGCCAGCAGCGTAGGGACTAGCGAGGCCTACGAGCAGTACTTC
TRBV30	many	TRBD2	TRBJ2-2	CAWSSGRASEWGTGELFF	TGTGCCTGGAGTAGCGGGAGGGCCTCGGAATGGGGCACCGGGGAGCTGTTTTTT
TRBV10-3	few	.	TRBJ2-7	CAISEFALAGTYEQYF	TGTGCCATCAGTGAGTTCGCACTAGCTGGGACCTACGAGCAGTACTTC
TRBV6-1	few	.	TRBJ1-2	CASRPSGYGYTF	TGTGCCAGCAGGCCAAGCGGCTATGGCTACACCTTC
TRBV7-3	many	.	TRBJ2-1	CASSLAGQGLQEQFF	TGTGCCAGCAGCTTAGCGGGCCAGGGCCTCCAAGAGCAGTTCTTC
TRBV18	many	.	TRBJ1-1	CASSPPASFNTEAFF	TGTGCCAGCTCACCACCGGCATCCTTCAACACTGAAGCTTTCTTT
TRBV27	.	.	TRBJ1-6	CASCYWNSPLNF	TGTGCCAGCTGTTATTGGAATTCACCCCTCAACTTT
TRBV20-1	.	TRBD2	TRBJ2-5	CSARASGRAGETQYF	TGCAGTGCTAGGGCTAGCGGGAGGGCCGGTGAGACCCAGTACTTC
TRBV30	.	.	TRBJ2-7	CAWSVLQGPYEQYF	TGTGCCTGGAGTGTACTCCAGGGCCCCTACGAGCAGTACTTC
TRBV20-1	.	TRBD1	TRBJ2-1	CSARDTTGLGSEQFF	TGCAGTGCTAGAGATACGACAGGGCTGGGAAGTGAGCAGTTCTTC
TRBV11-2	many	.	TRBJ1-3	CASSSGGGNTIYF	TGTGCCAGCAGCTCTGGCGGTGGAAACACCATATATTTT
TRBV6-2/TRBV6-3	.	.	TRBJ2-1	CASSSLGGKNEQFF	TGTGCCAGCAGTTCCCTTGGAGGAAAGAATGAGCAGTTCTTC
TRBV11-2	.	.	TRBJ2-3	CASSLNGDYLF	TGTGCCAGCAGCTTAAATGGGGATTACCTTTTT
TRBV7-2	.	.	TRBJ2-7	CASLGQGYEQYF	TGTGCCAGCTTGGGGCAGGGCTACGAGCAGTACTTC
TRBV7-6	many	.	TRBJ2-5	CASSSLATSDAQETQYF	TGTGCCAGCAGCTCTCTAGCGACTTCAGACGCCCAAGAGACCCAGTACTTC
TRBV28	many	.	TRBJ1-5	CATLRGGQGNQPQHF	TGTGCCACCCTTAGGGGGGGGCAAGGCAATCAGCCCCAGCATTTT
TRBV11-2	many	.	TRBJ2-2	CASSLRGSQAGELFF	TGTGCCAGCAGCTTACGTGGCAGTCAGGCCGGGGAGCTGTTTTTT
TRBV7-9	once	.	TRBJ1-1	CASSSTGRKNTEAFF	TGTGCCAGCAGCTCGACGGGACGGAAGAACACTGAAGCTTTCTTT
TRBV6-2/TRBV6-3	many	.	TRBJ2-1	CASSPRDSALSPIYNEQFF	TGTGCCAGCAGTCCGAGGGACTCGGCTTTATCCCCGATTTACAATGAGCAGTTCTTC
TRBV30	many	TRBD2	TRBJ2-1	CACAGGYNEQFF	TGTGCCTGCGCGGGGGGCTACAATGAGCAGTTCTTC
TRBV20-1	.	.	TRBJ2-2	CSVAAASNTGELFF	TGCAGTGTTGCAGCGGCTTCGAACACCGGGGAGCTGTTTTTT
TRBV6-5	few	TRBD1	TRBJ1-2	CASSPSTGTSYVSPF	TGTGCCAGCAGTCCCTCGACAGGGACCAGCTATGTCTCCCCCTTC
TRBV19	many	.	TRBJ2-4	CASSIGNPGATKNIQYF	TGTGCCAGTAGTATAGGTAATCCCGGAGCAACCAAAAACATTCAGTACTTC